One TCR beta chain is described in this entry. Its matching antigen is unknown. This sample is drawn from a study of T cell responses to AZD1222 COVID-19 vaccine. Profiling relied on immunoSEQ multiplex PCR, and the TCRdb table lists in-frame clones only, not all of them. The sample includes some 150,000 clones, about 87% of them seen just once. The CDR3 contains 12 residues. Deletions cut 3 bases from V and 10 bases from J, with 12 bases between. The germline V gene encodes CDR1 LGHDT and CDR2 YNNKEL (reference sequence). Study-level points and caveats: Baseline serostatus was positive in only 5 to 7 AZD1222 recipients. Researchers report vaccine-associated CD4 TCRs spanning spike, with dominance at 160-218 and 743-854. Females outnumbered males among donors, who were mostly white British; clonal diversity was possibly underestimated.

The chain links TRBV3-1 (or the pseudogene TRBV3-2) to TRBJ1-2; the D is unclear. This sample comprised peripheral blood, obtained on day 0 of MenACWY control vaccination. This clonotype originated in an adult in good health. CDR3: CASSHQDTSYTF. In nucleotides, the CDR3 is TGTGCCAGCAGCCACCAAGACACCTCCTACACCTTC.